This passage covers 21 T cell receptor beta chains from one sample sequenced in a study of T cell responses to AZD1222 COVID-19 vaccine. Clones were sequenced by immunoSEQ multiplex PCR, and TCRdb holds only the in-frame ones, with some missing. This table holds around 99,000 clones, approximately 88% found once. This specimen was peripheral blood, taken on day 0 of MenACWY control vaccination. These receptors came from an adult in good health.

This chain links TRBV7-6 with TRBJ2-7, with D unclear. CDR1 and CDR2 (germline): SGHVS, FNYEAQ. CDR3 length: 13 residues. Between the trimmed V and J ends, which lost 0 bases and 7 bases, there was a span of 10 bases. The CDR3: CASSLAPFAEQYF. For the CDR3, the DNA is TGTGCCAGCAGCTTAGCCCCGTTTGCGGAGCAGTACTTC.

V and J are TRBV7-9 and TRBJ2-7; D is perhaps TRBD1 (5 bases). The CDR3 is 13 amino acids. CDR1 and CDR2 (germline): SEHNR, FQNEAQ (reference sequence). V lost 1 base, J lost 4 bases, and 8 bases lay in between. The CDR3 coding sequence is TGTGCCAGCAGCTTAGGACAGATTTACGAGCAGTACTTC. Amino acids: CASSLGQIYEQYF.

The CDR3 DNA follows: TGTGCCAGCAGCCCCCGACAGGGTCTCGATGAAAAACTGTTTTTT. Its protein is CASSPRQGLDEKLFF. This chain links TRBV7-2 with TRBJ1-4, with 7 bases fitting TRBD1. V shed 5 bases, J shed 6 bases, and the junction held 9 bases outside the gene matches. There are 15 residues in the CDR3. CDR1 is SGHTA, CDR2 FQGNSA, per germline.

This chain uses TRBV11-2 with TRBJ1-1, with TRBD1 matching 7 bases. Germline CDR1 is SGHAT and CDR2 is FQNNGV. The length of the CDR3 is 16 residues. V shed 1 base and J 1 base; nucleotides not matched to a gene: 6. CDR3 nucleotide sequence: TGTGCCAGCAGCTTAGCGGCAGGGGGACGGAACACTGAAGCTTTCTTT. Translation: CASSLAAGGRNTEAFF.

As DNA, the CDR3 is TGTGCCACTGGACTGTTTGGGTCCTATAATTCACCCCTCCACTTT. Amino acids: CATGLFGSYNSPLHF. The chain uses TRBV27 and TRBJ1-6; D remains unclear. Trimming took 10 bases from V and 1 from J, leaving 14 bases between them. Germline V lookup: CDR1 MNHEY, CDR2 SMNVEV (reference sequence). The CDR3 sequence is 15 residues long.

This clone showed up just once. The chain couples TRBV7-9 to TRBJ2-5, with 9 bases lining up with TRBD1. Germline CDR1 SEHNR, CDR2 FQNEAQ (reference sequence). The CDR3 length is 15 residues. V dropped 5 bases and J dropped 4; count of bases not matched to a gene: 8. CDR3 DNA: TGTGCCAGCAGCCCGTTACAGGGGGCAGGAGAGACCCAGTACTTC. This translates into CASSPLQGAGETQYF.

V gene TRBV2 combines with J gene TRBJ1-5, with TRBD1 identical over 8 bases. CDR3 size: 14 residues. The germline CDR1 and CDR2 sequences are SNHLY and FYNNEI. J lost 2 bases, V lost 6 bases, and 3 bases had no gene match. The CDR3 DNA is TGTGCCAGCAGCCCGGACAGGGGCAATCAGCCCCAGCATTTT. It specifies CASSPDRGNQPQHF.

The CDR3 region is CASSPLTNTEAFF. DNA for the CDR3: TGTGCCAGCAGCCCTCTCACTAACACTGAAGCTTTCTTT. The genes are TRBV7-3 and TRBJ1-1; no clear D gene. CDR3 length: 13 residues. Germline values: CDR1 SGHTA, CDR2 FQGTGA. V was clipped by 5 bases and J by 2 bases, with 9 bases between them.

This chain uses TRBV25-1 with TRBJ2-7; TRBD1 matches at 8 bases. Germline CDR1 is MGHDK and CDR2 is SYGVNS. The CDR3 consists of 13 residues. J gave up 3 bases and V 4 bases, and 2 bases lay outside the gene matches. CDR3 sequence reads: CASSGGQVYEQYF. CDR3 nucleotides: TGTGCCAGCAGTGGGGGACAGGTCTACGAGCAGTACTTC.

The V and J genes are TRBV7-2 and TRBJ2-1; TRBD2 might be the D (5 bases). Looked up from germline, CDR1 is SGHTA and CDR2 is FQGNSA. V gave up 1 base and J gave up 6 bases, with 13 bases separating them. CDR3 length: 15 amino acids. The CDR3 reads CASSLVGLLINEQFF. The CDR3 coding sequence is TGTGCCAGCAGCTTAGTTGGACTTCTAATCAATGAGCAGTTCTTC.

The rearrangement uses TRBV4-2 and TRBJ1-2; D call uncertain. CDR3 length: 17 amino acids. Germline V CDR1 and CDR2: LGHNA, YNFKEQ. Trimming left V 4 bases short and J 3 bases short, with 21 bases between. The CDR3, as DNA: TGTGCCAGCAGCCCTATCGCCCTTGGGAAGCGGGACTATGGCTACACCTTC. Its translation is CASSPIALGKRDYGYTF.

V gene TRBV21-1 combines with J gene TRBJ2-6; TRBD1, the table's D call, was not compared with the DNA. TRBV21-1 is a pseudogene. The CDR3 is 16 amino acids. The CDR3 loop reads CASSATANSGANVLTF. DNA of the CDR3: TGTGCCAGCAGCGCGACAGCGAACTCTGGGGCCAACGTCCTGACTTTC.

V is TRBV5-1 and J is TRBJ1-1, with TRBD1 identical over 7 bases. There are 14 residues in the CDR3. Germline loops: CDR1 SGHRS, CDR2 YFSETQ. Trimming removed 6 bases from V and 8 bases from J; junction bases left unmatched: 13. The CDR3 region is CASTRHRDSDEAFF. As DNA, the CDR3 is TGCGCCAGCACCCGACACCGGGACAGCGACGAAGCTTTCTTT.

The chain recombines TRBV30 with TRBJ2-1, with D hard to call. Germline V gives CDR1 GTSNPN, CDR2 SVGIG (reference sequence). The CDR3 length is 13 residues. With 1 base removed from V and 4 bases from J, the gap between germline ends came to 8 bases. CDR3 residues: CAWSEDHYNEQFF. CDR3 bases: TGTGCCTGGAGTGAGGACCATTACAATGAGCAGTTCTTC.

This clone was observed a handful of times. The gene calls are TRBV4-2 and TRBJ2-2; D unclear. Trimming took 1 base from V and 0 from J, leaving 6 bases between them. The CDR3 contains 15 residues. Germline CDR1 LGHNA, CDR2 YNFKEQ. CDR3 coding DNA: TGTGCCAGCAGCCAAGCTAACGCGAACACCGGGGAGCTGTTTTTT. Translating it yields CASSQANANTGELFF.

J is TRBJ2-1 and V is TRBV6-5; D unresolved. V was cut by 6 bases and J by 5 bases, with 14 bases left in between. Germline CDR1 MNHEY, CDR2 SVGAGI. The CDR3 loop spans 14 amino acids. The CDR3: CASSDRAHNNEQFF. In DNA, the CDR3 is TGTGCCAGCAGCGACCGGGCCCATAACAATGAGCAGTTCTTC.

This chain uses TRBV7-2 with TRBJ2-7, with TRBD1 identical over 8 bases. In germline, CDR1 is SGHTA, CDR2 FQGNSA. This CDR3 has 17 residues. V lost 0 bases, J lost 4 bases, and 11 bases stayed unmatched. This chain's CDR3 is CASSLAPRQGARYEQYF. The DNA of the CDR3 is TGTGCCAGCAGCTTAGCCCCCCGGCAGGGGGCGCGTTACGAGCAGTACTTC.

The chain combines TRBV4-1 with TRBJ1-1; no clear D. This CDR3 has 16 residues. Germline V gene sequence: CDR1 MGHRA, CDR2 YSYEKL. The V end was cut by 0 bases, the J end by 0 bases, with 11 bases between. The CDR3 sequence: CASSQEVVGVNTEAFF. The CDR3 bases are TGCGCCAGCAGCCAAGAAGTCGTCGGCGTGAACACTGAAGCTTTCTTT.

This clone came up once. The chain links TRBV2 to TRBJ1-2; D is perhaps TRBD1 (6 bases). Trimming removed 6 bases from V and 4 bases from J, with 18 bases in between. Germline CDR1 SNHLY, CDR2 FYNNEI. This CDR3 comprises 15 residues. CDR3 protein: CASRTPGTLTYGYTF. The CDR3 DNA follows: TGTGCCAGCAGGACTCCCGGGACATTAACCTATGGCTACACCTTC.

V is TRBV6-5 and J is TRBJ1-2; 10 bases fit TRBD1. The germline V gene encodes CDR1 MNHEY and CDR2 SVGAGI. V shed 5 bases, J shed 7 bases, and the junction held 4 bases outside the gene matches. This CDR3 region has 13 residues. In DNA, the CDR3 is TGTGCCAGCAGTAGACAGGGGGCGGCTGGCTACACCTTC. Amino acids: CASSRQGAAGYTF.

The V gene is TRBV11-2, the J gene TRBJ1-1; the D is unclear. CDR3 size: 13 residues. V was clipped by 2 bases and J by 2 bases, with 6 bases between them. Germline V gene sequence: CDR1 SGHAT, CDR2 FQNNGV. The CDR3 DNA reads as TGTGCCAGCAGCTTAAATCGTAACACTGAAGCTTTCTTT. Its translation: CASSLNRNTEAFF.